This T cell receptor beta chain originates from a study of cytomegalovirus exposure and HLA in healthy donors. General study points: Follow-up analysis later connected one missense variant in DCLRE1C with trimming of TCR beta V- and J-genes. Across donors, presence/absence analyses took sequencing depth to be roughly uniform. Associated with cytomegalovirus, according to the listing, were around 160 TCR beta chains.

After removal of 6 bases from V and 2 bases from J, the junction contained 0 bases not matched to a gene. The CDR3 runs to 12 residues. Looked up from germline, CDR1 is MNHEY and CDR2 is SVGAGI. Concerning this clone itself: Its target is not known.

Use of 60 Vbeta and 13 Jbeta primers characterized the PCR. The table came from immunoSEQ multiplex PCR; TCRdb's copy has only in-frame clones and leaves some out. The table counts approximately 100,000 clones; about 0.59% lies in the top ten. Donors had nominal health at sampling but likely had unrecorded immune exposures. The sequenced sample was PBMCs. The TCR comes from a man aged 50 to 60 in good health and CMV-seronegative. This chain connects TRBV6-5 to TRBJ1-2; 7 bases are a match to TRBD1. The CDR3 DNA follows: TGTGCCAGCAGACAGGGGAACTATGGCTACACCTTC. Its translation: CASRQGNYGYTF.